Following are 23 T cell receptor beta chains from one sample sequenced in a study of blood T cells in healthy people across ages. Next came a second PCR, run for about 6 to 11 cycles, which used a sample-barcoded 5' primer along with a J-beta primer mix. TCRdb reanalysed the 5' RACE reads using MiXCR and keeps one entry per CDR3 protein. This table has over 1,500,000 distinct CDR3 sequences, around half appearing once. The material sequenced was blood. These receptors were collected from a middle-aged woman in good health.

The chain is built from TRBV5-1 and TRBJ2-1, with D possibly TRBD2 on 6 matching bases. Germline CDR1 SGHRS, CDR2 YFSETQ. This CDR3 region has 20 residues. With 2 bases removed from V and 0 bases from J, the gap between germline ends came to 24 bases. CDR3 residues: CASSFRGSPWASSSYNEQFF. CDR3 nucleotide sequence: TGCGCCAGCAGCTTCCGGGGGAGCCCTTGGGCTTCCAGCTCCTACAATGAGCAGTTCTTC.

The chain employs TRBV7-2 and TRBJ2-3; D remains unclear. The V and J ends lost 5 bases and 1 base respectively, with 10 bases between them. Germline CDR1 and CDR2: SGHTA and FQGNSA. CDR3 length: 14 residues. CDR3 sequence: CASSTGFRTDTQYF. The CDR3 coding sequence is TGTGCCAGCAGCACCGGGTTCCGCACAGATACGCAGTATTTT.

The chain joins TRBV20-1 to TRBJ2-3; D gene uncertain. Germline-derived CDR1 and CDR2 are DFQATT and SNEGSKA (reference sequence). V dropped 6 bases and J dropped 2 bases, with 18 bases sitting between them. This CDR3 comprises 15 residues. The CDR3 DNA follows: TGCAGTGCAAAGAGGCCCTTACGTTACACAGATACGCAGTATTTT. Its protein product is CSAKRPLRYTDTQYF.

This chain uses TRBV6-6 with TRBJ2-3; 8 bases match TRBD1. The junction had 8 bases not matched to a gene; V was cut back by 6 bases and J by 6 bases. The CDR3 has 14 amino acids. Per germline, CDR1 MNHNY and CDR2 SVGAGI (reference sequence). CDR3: CASRQGVSMDTQYF. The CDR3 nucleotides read TGTGCCAGCAGACAGGGGGTATCAATGGATACGCAGTATTTT.

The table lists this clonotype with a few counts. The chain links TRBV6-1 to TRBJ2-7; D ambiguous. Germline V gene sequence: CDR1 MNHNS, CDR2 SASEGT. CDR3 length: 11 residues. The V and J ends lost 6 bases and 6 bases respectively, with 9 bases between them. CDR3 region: CASRYSREQYF. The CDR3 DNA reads TGTGCCAGCAGGTACTCGCGCGAGCAGTACTTC.

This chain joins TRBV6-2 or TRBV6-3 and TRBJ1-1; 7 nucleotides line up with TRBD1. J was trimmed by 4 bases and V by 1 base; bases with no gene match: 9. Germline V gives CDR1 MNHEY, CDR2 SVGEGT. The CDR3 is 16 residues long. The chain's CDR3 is CASSYFVGQASTEAFF. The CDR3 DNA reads TGTGCCAGCAGTTACTTTGTCGGACAGGCGAGCACTGAAGCTTTCTTT.

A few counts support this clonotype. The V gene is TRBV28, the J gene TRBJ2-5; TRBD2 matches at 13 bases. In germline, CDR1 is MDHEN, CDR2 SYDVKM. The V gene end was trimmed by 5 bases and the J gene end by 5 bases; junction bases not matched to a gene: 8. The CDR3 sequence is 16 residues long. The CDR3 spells CASSPLGLAGRETQYF. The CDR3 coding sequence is TGTGCCAGCAGTCCCCTGGGACTAGCGGGGAGGGAGACCCAGTACTTC.

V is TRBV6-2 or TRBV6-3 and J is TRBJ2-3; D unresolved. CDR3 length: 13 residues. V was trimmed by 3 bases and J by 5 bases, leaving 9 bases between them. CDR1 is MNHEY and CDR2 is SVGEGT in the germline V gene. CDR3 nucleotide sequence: TGTGCCAGCAGTTATCCCGACATAGATACGCAGTATTTT. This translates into CASSYPDIDTQYF.

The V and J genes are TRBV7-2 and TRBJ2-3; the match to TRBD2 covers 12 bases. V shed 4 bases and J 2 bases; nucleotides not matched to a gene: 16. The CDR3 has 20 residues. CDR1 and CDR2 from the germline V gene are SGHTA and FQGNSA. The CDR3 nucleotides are TGTGCCAGCAGCTCCCCGACTAGCGGGAGCCGGTCCGCCTACACAGATACGCAGTATTTT. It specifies CASSSPTSGSRSAYTDTQYF.

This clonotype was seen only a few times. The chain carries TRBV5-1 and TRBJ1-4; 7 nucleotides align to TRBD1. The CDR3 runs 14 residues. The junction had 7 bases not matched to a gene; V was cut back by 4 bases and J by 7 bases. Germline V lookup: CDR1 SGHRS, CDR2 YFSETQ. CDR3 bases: TGCGCCAGCAGCGAGAACAGGGGTAGTGAAAAACTGTTTTTT. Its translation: CASSENRGSEKLFF.

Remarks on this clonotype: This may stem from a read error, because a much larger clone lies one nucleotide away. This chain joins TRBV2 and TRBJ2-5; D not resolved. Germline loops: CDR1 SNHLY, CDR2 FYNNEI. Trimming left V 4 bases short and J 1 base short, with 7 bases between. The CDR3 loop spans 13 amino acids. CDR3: CASSGTCQETQYF. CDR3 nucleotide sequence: TGTGCCAGCAGTGGGACCTGCCAAGAGACCCAGTACTTC.

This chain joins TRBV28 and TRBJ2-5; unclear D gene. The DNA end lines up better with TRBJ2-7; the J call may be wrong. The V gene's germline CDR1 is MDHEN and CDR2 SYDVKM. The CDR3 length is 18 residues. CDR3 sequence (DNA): TGTGCCAGCAGATCCCTCGCCTTCCTAGATCCCGGCTGGGGCGAGCAGTACTTC. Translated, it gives CASRSLAFLDPGWGEQYF.

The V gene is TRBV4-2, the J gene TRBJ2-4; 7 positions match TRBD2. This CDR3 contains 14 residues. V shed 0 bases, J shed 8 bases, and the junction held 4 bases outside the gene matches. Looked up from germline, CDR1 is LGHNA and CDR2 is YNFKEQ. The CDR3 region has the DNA TGTGCCAGCAGCCAAGAGGCAGGGAGGGACATTCAGTACTTC. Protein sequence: CASSQEAGRDIQYF.

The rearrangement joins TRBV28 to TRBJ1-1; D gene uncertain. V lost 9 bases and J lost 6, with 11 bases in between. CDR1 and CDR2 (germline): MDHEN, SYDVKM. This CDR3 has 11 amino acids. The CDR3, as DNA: TGTGCCAGTAGTGATGGGCCTGAAGCTTTCTTT. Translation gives CASSDGPEAFF.

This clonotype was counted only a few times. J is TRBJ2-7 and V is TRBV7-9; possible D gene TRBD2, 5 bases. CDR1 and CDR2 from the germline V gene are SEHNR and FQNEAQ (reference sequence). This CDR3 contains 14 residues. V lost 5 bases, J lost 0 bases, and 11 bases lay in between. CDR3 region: CASSVPGSSYEQYF. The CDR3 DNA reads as TGTGCCAGCAGCGTACCGGGGAGCTCCTACGAGCAGTACTTC.

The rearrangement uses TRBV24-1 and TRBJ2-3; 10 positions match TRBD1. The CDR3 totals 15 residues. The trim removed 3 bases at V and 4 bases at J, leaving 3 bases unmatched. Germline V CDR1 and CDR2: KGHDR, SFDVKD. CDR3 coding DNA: TGTGCCACCAGTGATATCGGGACAGGGGCAGATACGCAGTATTTT. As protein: CATSDIGTGADTQYF.

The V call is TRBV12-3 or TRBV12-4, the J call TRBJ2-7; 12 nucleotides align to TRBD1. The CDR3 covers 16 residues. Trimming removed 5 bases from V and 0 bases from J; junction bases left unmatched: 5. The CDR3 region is CASSGTGQGASYEQYF. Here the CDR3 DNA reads TGTGCCAGCAGTGGGACGGGACAGGGGGCCTCCTACGAGCAGTACTTC.

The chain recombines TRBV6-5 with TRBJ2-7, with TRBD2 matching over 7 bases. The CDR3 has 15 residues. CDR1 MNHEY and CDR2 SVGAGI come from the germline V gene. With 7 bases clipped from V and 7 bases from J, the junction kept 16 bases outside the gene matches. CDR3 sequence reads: CASTFGLGKSNEQYF. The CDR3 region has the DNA TGTGCCAGCACATTCGGACTAGGCAAGAGCAATGAGCAGTACTTC.

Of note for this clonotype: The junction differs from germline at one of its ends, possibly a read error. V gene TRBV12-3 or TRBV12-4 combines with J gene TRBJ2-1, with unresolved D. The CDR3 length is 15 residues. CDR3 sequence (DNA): TGTGCCAGCAGCCCTGTGTCTCTGGCCTACAATGGGCAGTTCTTC. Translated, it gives CASSPVSLAYNGQFF.

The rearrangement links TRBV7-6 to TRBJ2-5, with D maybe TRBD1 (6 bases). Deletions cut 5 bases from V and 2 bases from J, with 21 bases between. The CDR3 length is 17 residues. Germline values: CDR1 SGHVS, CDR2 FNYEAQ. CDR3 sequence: CASSLDPSRGGQETQYF. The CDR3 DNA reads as TGTGCCAGCAGCCTTGACCCCTCCCGAGGGGGTCAAGAGACCCAGTACTTC.

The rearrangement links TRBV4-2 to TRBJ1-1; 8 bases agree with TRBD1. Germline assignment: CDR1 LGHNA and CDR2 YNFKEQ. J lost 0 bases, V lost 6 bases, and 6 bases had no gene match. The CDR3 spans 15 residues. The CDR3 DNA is TGTGCCAGCAGACCCGACAGGGGAGTGAACACTGAAGCTTTCTTT. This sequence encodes CASRPDRGVNTEAFF.

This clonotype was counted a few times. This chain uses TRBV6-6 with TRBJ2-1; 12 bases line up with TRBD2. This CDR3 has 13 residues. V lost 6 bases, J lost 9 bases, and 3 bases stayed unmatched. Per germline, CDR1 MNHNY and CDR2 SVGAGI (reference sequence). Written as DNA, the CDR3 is TGTGCCAGCAGCGGACTAGCGGGGAGTGAGCAGTTCTTC. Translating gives CASSGLAGSEQFF.

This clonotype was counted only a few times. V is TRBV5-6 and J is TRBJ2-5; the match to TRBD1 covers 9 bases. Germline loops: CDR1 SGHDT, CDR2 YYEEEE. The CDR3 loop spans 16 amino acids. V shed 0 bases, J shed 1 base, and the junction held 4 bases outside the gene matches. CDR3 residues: CASSLGRTGAQETQYF. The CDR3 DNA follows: TGTGCCAGCAGCTTGGGCCGGACAGGGGCCCAAGAGACCCAGTACTTC.